The next 15 T cell receptor beta chains were all read from a single sample in a study of Graves' ophthalmopathy and Graves' hyperthyroidism. RNA transcripts provided the template for amplifying TCR beta CDR3 regions. HTBI-primed RT-PCR formed the first round, and a multiplex PCR formed the second. TCRdb reanalysed the multiplex PCR reads using MiXCR and keeps one entry per CDR3 protein. The table includes almost 750,000 distinct CDR3 sequences, roughly 41% detected once. Source material: peripheral blood. These receptors were collected from an adult man with Graves' ophthalmopathy.

The genes are TRBV11-1 and TRBJ1-2; TRBD1 aligns across 10 bases. The germline V gene has CDR1 SGHAT and CDR2 FQDESV (reference sequence). V shed 5 bases and J 6 bases; nucleotides not matched to a gene: 6. The CDR3 loop spans 14 amino acids. The CDR3 loop is CASSPSGTGDGYTF. The CDR3 DNA reads as TGTGCCAGCAGCCCTTCCGGGACAGGGGATGGCTACACCTTC.

This clonotype has a handful of counts. The chain carries TRBV29-1 and TRBJ1-2, with 10 bases lining up with TRBD1. The CDR3 runs 13 residues. The V segment lost 7 bases and the J segment 2 bases; nucleotides outside the gene matches: 4. From germline, CDR1 is SQVTM and CDR2 ANQGSEA. CDR3 in DNA: TGCAGCGCCGAGGACAGGGGGAACTATGGCTACACCTTC. Its translation is CSAEDRGNYGYTF.

The V and J genes are TRBV2 and TRBJ2-7; 9 nucleotides match TRBD1. Germline V CDR1 and CDR2: SNHLY, FYNNEI. The CDR3 spans 16 residues. V dropped 4 bases and J dropped 3; count of bases not matched to a gene: 10. The CDR3 nucleotides are TGTGCCAGCAGTGTCCTACAGGGGGCCCGGGTCTACGAGCAGTACTTC. It specifies CASSVLQGARVYEQYF.

The table lists this clonotype with a few counts. The V call is TRBV20-1, the J call TRBJ2-7, with TRBD2 identical over 9 bases. Unmatched junction bases numbered 9, after V lost 5 bases and J lost 4 bases. Germline CDR1 and CDR2: DFQATT and SNEGSKA (reference sequence). CDR3 length equals 14 residues. The chain's CDR3 is CSAFSGSSGYEQYF. CDR3 in DNA: TGCAGTGCTTTTAGCGGGAGCTCGGGATACGAGCAGTACTTC.

This clonotype was counted between two and nine times. The chain is built from TRBV11-2 and TRBJ2-7; D gene uncertain. Germline lookup yields CDR1 SGHAT and CDR2 FQNNGV. V was shortened by 5 bases and J by 7 bases, with 15 bases between the two germline ends. The length of the CDR3 is 13 residues. The CDR3 sequence is CASSQAGLWEQYF. DNA of the CDR3: TGTGCCAGCAGCCAAGCCGGGTTGTGGGAGCAGTACTTC.

The table lists this clonotype with many counts. The CDR3 sequence: CSARDRGDPRAQYF. For the CDR3, the DNA is TGCAGTGCTAGAGATCGAGGGGACCCTCGGGCCCAGTACTTC. The rearrangement uses TRBV20-1 and TRBJ2-5; D may match TRBD1 or TRBD2 (5 bases each). The CDR3 loop spans 14 amino acids. V was shortened by 0 bases and J by 9 bases, with 17 bases between the two germline ends. Germline CDR1 and CDR2: DFQATT and SNEGSKA (reference sequence).

The rearrangement links TRBV5-6 to TRBJ2-7; D gene ambiguous. Looked up from germline, CDR1 is SGHDT and CDR2 is YYEEEE. V shed 0 bases and J shed 3 bases, with 10 bases lying between them. This CDR3 has 14 residues. The CDR3 DNA follows: TGTGCCAGCAGCTTGGTAGGCAGGAACTACGAGCAGTACTTC. Translating gives CASSLVGRNYEQYF.

V and J are TRBV14 and TRBJ1-5; the D is unclear. V lost 0 bases and J 6 bases, leaving 15 bases between the germline ends. This CDR3 is built from 16 residues. Germline loops: CDR1 SGHDN, CDR2 FVKESK. CDR3 nucleotide sequence: TGTGCCAGCAGCCAAGAAGGCGGGCCGGGCCCTCAGCCCCAGCATTTT. It is translated as CASSQEGGPGPQPQHF.

The chain combines TRBV25-1 with TRBJ2-5; 12 nucleotides agree with TRBD1. With 6 bases clipped from V and 4 bases from J, the junction kept 6 bases outside the gene matches. CDR3 length: 15 amino acids. Germline CDR1 MGHDK, CDR2 SYGVNS. The CDR3 loop is CASSWGQGAGETQYF. CDR3 coding DNA: TGTGCCAGCAGCTGGGGACAGGGGGCAGGAGAGACCCAGTACTTC.

This chain joins TRBV5-5 and TRBJ2-5; weak D call: TRBD1 (5 bases). The CDR3 is made up of 15 amino acids. The V gene lost 2 bases and the J gene lost 4 bases, with 15 bases spanning the gap. Germline V lookup: CDR1 SGHKS, CDR2 YYEKEE (reference sequence). CDR3 DNA: TGTGCCAGCAGCTTAGGCAAGCAGGGCGGAGAGACCCAGTACTTC. Amino acid sequence: CASSLGKQGGETQYF.

The sample holds a few counts of this clonotype. The chain employs TRBV7-2 and TRBJ1-5, with a tentative D call TRBD1 (5 bases). This CDR3 contains 16 residues. The V end lost 5 bases, the J end lost 2 bases, and 16 bases lay between the germline ends. Germline CDR1 is SGHTA and CDR2 is FQGNSA. The CDR3 region has the DNA TGTGCCAGCAGCCGACAAGTGGGGGGGGGCAATCAGCCCCAGCATTTT. Residues: CASSRQVGGGNQPQHF.

The chain employs TRBV4-1 and TRBJ1-5; D may be TRBD1 (5 bases). This CDR3 comprises 14 residues. Trimming pared 1 base from V and 7 bases from J, leaving 11 bases between. Germline V gene sequence: CDR1 MGHRA, CDR2 YSYEKL. The CDR3 nucleotides are TGCGCCAGCAGCCAAGGGGGGGTTCGGCAGCCCCAGCATTTT. Translating it yields CASSQGGVRQPQHF.

This clonotype was counted at least ten times. V and J are TRBV7-6 and TRBJ1-6; tentative D call: TRBD1 (5 bases). V lost 5 bases, J lost 5 bases, and 7 bases lay in between. Germline V gives CDR1 SGHVS, CDR2 FNYEAQ. The CDR3 totals 13 residues. The CDR3 protein is CASSPDNNSPLHF. The CDR3, as DNA: TGTGCCAGCAGCCCGGACAATAATTCACCCCTCCACTTT.

This chain links TRBV29-1 with TRBJ1-6; D not resolved. The V gene lost 3 bases and the J gene lost 15 bases, with 9 bases spanning the gap. Germline values: CDR1 SQVTM, CDR2 ANQGSEA. This CDR3 has 10 amino acids. This CDR3 reads CSVDGENLHF. In DNA form, the CDR3 reads TGCAGCGTTGATGGCGAGAACCTCCACTTT.

This clonotype was seen repeatedly, ten times or more. The CDR3 sequence is CSVLGTVTEAFF. DNA of the CDR3: TGCAGCGTGCTCGGGACAGTGACCGAAGCTTTCTTT. The rearrangement links TRBV29-1 to TRBJ1-1; TRBD1 agrees at 7 bases. Per germline, CDR1 SQVTM and CDR2 ANQGSEA. Unmatched junction bases numbered 9, after V lost 6 bases and J lost 8 bases. This CDR3 is 12 amino acids long.